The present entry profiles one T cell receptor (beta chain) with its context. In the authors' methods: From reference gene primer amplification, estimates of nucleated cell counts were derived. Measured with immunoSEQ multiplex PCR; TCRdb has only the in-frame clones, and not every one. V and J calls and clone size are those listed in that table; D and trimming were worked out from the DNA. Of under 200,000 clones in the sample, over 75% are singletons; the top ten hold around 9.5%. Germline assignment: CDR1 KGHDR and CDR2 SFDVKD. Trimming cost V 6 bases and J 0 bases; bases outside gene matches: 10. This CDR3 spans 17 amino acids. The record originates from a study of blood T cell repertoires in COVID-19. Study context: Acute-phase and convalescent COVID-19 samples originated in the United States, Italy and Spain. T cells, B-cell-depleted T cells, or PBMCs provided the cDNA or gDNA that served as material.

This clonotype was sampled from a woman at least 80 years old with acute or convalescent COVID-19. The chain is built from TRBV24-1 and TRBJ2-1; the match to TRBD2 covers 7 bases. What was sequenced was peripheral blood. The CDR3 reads CATSSPGGSASYNEQFF. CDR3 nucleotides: TGTGCCACCAGTTCTCCGGGAGGTTCCGCCTCCTACAATGAGCAGTTCTTC.